Here is one TCR beta chain with its context. This clone's antigen is unknown. The record has no base qualities; no much larger clone is one base away. According to the study, the label for this sample's time point signals: cycle 2 day 1 (C2D1) of nivolumab. Every trial patient had relapsed following autologous stem cell transplantation, and prior brentuximab vedotin exposure was what differed among cohorts A, B and C. The trial cohort included 45 to 65 patients with relapsed/refractory classical Hodgkin lymphoma, and each patient had a best overall response of complete response, partial response or progressive disease. Trial patients were treated with single-agent nivolumab in the multi-cohort phase II CheckMate 205 trial. Best overall response was determined by an independent review committee according to the 2007 International Working Group response criteria. Trial PBMCs were obtained immediately prior to nivolumab initiation (C1D1) and on therapy at cycle 2 day 1 and cycle 4 day 1. Peripheral blood was collected in 8 mL Vacutainer Cell Preparation Tubes, from which PBMCs were isolated by centrifugation and then cryopreserved.

Sequences MNHNY (CDR1) and SVGAGI (CDR2) are obtained from the germline V gene (reference sequence). V is pared back by 2 bases and J by 8 bases, with 16 bases lying between the germline termini. The CDR3 sequence holds 15 residues, the cysteine and phenylalanine included. The only DNA kept is the CDR3, 45 bases in frame from the first base. The Qiagen DNeasy kit was used to extract genomic DNA both from unsorted PBMCs and from the negatively selected CD4+ and CD8+ fractions. TCR beta CDR3 regions were amplified by immunoSEQ multiplex PCR using primers annealing to V and J segments. Amplification bias was minimized using a synthetic immune receptor repertoire, and residual bias was removed computationally after sequencing. The authors' analysis ran thus. Custom Python scripts were used to quantify repertoire diversity as the Shannon entropy index. Unsorted, CD4+ and CD8+ repertoires were analyzed separately, except for combined analyses in which CD4+ and CD8+ sequences were merged in silico. A clone counted as expanded when the clone's frequency after treatment rose at least 2-fold relative to C1D1, and clones undetected at baseline were given a pseudocount of 0.5. Singleton clones were defined as clones with 0 or 1 copy at C1D1, and non-singleton clones were defined as clones with 2 or more copies. Clones expanded in unsorted samples were assigned a CD4+, CD8+ or unknown annotation through matching of protein sequences in sorted samples from the same patient. Wilcoxon tests were applied to paired samples to test diversity changes from C1D1 to C4D1. Held by TCRdb, this immuneACCESS table contains in-frame sequences only and omits some clones. Under half of the omission traces to an unresolved V gene where checked; the cause of the rest is unknown. V and J calls plus clone size are reproduced from that table; the DNA served to infer D and trimming. In this sample the table shows about 85,000 clones, around 90% of which occur a single time. The biggest ten clones account for about 2.6% of the sample.

The sample comes from a study of PD-1 blockade in classical Hodgkin lymphoma (dated by TCRdb to 2018 to 2021). Regarding the complete study: Nivolumab dosing was 3 mg/kg intravenously every 2 weeks, continuing until either disease progression or unacceptable toxicity. A peripheral blood immune signature of response to PD-1 blockade in classical Hodgkin lymphoma was defined using TCR beta sequencing and CyTOF.

Study-wide conclusions, independent of this receptor: Baseline TCR diversity was reported to be lower in newly diagnosed patients than in healthy donors, and even lower in relapsed/refractory patients. Trial patients achieving complete response had baseline diversity similar to newly diagnosed patients, whereas partial responders and progressors had significantly lower diversity. A significant rise by C4D1 was seen in CD4+ but not CD8+ TCR diversity (p=0.0027 vs p=0.16), with the rise being most apparent in complete responders (p=0.02). The study covered only a single clinical trial cohort, and the causes of the repertoire differences, possibly disease activity or prior therapy, were still not defined. Patients starting nivolumab less than 1 year after ASCT had lower diversity and were excluded from later analyses to avoid confounding by immune reconstitution.

The receptor was derived from a human donor with classical Hodgkin lymphoma. The sequence joins TRBV6-6 to TRBJ2-4; the D gene identity is not certain. The source material was peripheral blood mononuclear cells (PBMCs), sampled before the second cycle of nivolumab. The nucleotide sequence reads TGTGCCAGCAGTTACGATCTGCGCCCGTTGGACATTCAGTACTTC. This translates into CASSYDLRPLDIQYF.